This T cell receptor (beta chain) stems from a study of Ad26.COV2.S vaccination and SARS-CoV-2 variants. The CDR3 covers 15 residues. CDR1 is LGHNA and CDR2 is YSLEER in the germline V gene. A note on this clone: Antigen: not known. An end of the junction differs from the germline gene, which may be a read error. This specimen includes other DNA sequences encoding the same CDR3.

Produced via immunoSEQ multiplex PCR; TCRdb's table is partial and in-frame only. The sample comprises 440,000 or so clones, 90% of which are singletons, and about 4.4% rests with the top ten. The treatment was: 19 received Ad26.COV2.S at low or high dose, single or two shots; about five received placebo; per-sample allocation not given. Samples came from day 63 after the first vaccine or placebo injection. Study results and limitations: TCR breadth and depth analyses may have underestimated total T cell responses. Placebo recipients and vaccine recipients were similar in non-spike TCR breadth.

The sequence was collected from a person aged 18-65 years who received the Ad26.COV2.S COVID-19 vaccine or a placebo. The chain is built from TRBV4-3 and TRBJ2-1; 11 bases agree with TRBD2. The specimen comprised peripheral blood, sampled in a trial of Ad26.COV2.S vaccine versus placebo. CDR3 protein: CTSSPGLAEYNEQFF. CDR3 bases: TGCACCAGCAGCCCGGGACTAGCGGAGTACAATGAGCAGTTCTTC.